This paragraph reports one T cell receptor beta chain. Which antigen it targets is not known. The junction departs from germline at one end; a sequencing error may be responsible. The entry originates in a study of identical twins listed by TCRdb under 2016. Describing the broader study: TCR alpha and beta repertoires from monozygotic twins, unrelated adults of various ages and cord blood were deep-sequenced to test whether fetal clonotypes persist. To rule out contamination, replicate twin experiments were performed at different times with different library preparation protocols. Study-wide findings and limitations: In beta out-of-frame sequences, excess twin sharing was weaker, because having fewer shared sequences lowered the signal-to-noise ratio. Because the same donors could not be followed over many years, the conclusions depended on cross-sectional statistical analysis. Recombination models systematically underestimated out-of-frame TCR alpha sharing in monozygotic twins but agreed with sharing between unrelated individuals. Out-of-frame TCR alpha sequences shared between twins showed an excess of low generation-probability sequences compared with coincidental sharing between unrelated individuals. Fewer insertions were carried by abundant cord blood beta clonotypes, a similar but weaker trend appeared in young adult naive repertoires, and no such trend appeared in memory repertoires. Invariant T cells such as MAIT and iNKT could partly confound zero-insertion analyses, although diverse VJ usage argued against such confounding for most clonotypes.

Library generation was performed with 5' RACE. Sequenced using an Illumina HiSeq 2000. Template switching added a universal primer binding site, and the final cDNA carried a unique molecular identifier that allowed TCR cDNA molecules to be counted accurately. First-strand cDNA for TCR alpha and beta chains was synthesized from specific primers in the conserved constant-segment region. To control for contamination, every cDNA library was double barcoded, receiving both a SMART-Mk sample barcode and Illumina barcodes. Two successive PCR steps introduced TruSeq adapter sequences along with Illumina sample barcodes. Sequencing of the TCR alpha and beta cDNA libraries was done on the Illumina HiSeq platform using custom primers. From the authors' description of their analysis: Unique molecular identifiers were extracted from raw reads with MiGEC, and CDR3 positions were determined with MiXCR. Recombination models were inferred per individual with the repgenHMM and IGoR tools using an EM algorithm. The analysis of shared clonotypes was done with the tcR package in R, with sharing normalized by the product of cloneset sizes. To study raw recombination free of thymic and clonal selection effects, out-of-frame nonproductive sequences were analyzed. TCRdb passed the public sequencing reads through fastp at Q25 and MiXCR, retaining productive beta sequences. CDR3 protein duplicates are merged, each entry listing the most common genes and DNA. TCRdb's processing, not the authors', yielded these V and J calls. For this sample the table gives 500,000 to 550,000 distinct CDR3 sequences, of which approximately 20% were detected only once. The top ten hold 0.4% to 0.6% of the sample.

The CDR1 and CDR2 encoded by the germline V gene are SGHVS and FQNEAQ. The CDR3 numbers 14 residues from cysteine through phenylalanine. The read is trimmed to its CDR3 DNA, 42 bases read in frame from base 1. Every donor in the study was a healthy Caucasian. The twin cohort comprised three pairs of female monozygotic twins, all aged roughly 18 to 30 years. Positive isolation kits from Invitrogen were used to isolate CD4+ and CD8+ T cell populations. This sample was also put to use in a study of yellow fever vaccine responses in identical twins. As that second paper reports: According to the authors, in identical twins the way T cells responded to vaccination appeared partly convergent and partly personalized. In identical twins, the study followed T cell clones that responded to the vaccine with precision.

The chain is assembled from TRBV7-8 and TRBJ2-1; 8 middle bases align to TRBD2. The material sequenced was CD4+ T cells sorted from blood. This sequence was found in a woman younger than 30 in good health. The DNA is TGTGCCAGCAGCCCGGGGGGGCTCTACTATGAGCAGTTCTTC. It is translated as CASSPGGLYYEQFF. The variable domain in full, with residues beyond the CDR3 obtained from the reference TRBV7-8 and TRBJ2-1 genes, is GAGVSQSPRYKVAKRGQDVALRCDPISGHVSLFWYQQALGQGPEFLTYFQNEAQLDKSGLPSDRFFAERPEGSVSTLKIQRTQQEDSAVYLCASSPGGLYYEQFFGPGTRLTVL.